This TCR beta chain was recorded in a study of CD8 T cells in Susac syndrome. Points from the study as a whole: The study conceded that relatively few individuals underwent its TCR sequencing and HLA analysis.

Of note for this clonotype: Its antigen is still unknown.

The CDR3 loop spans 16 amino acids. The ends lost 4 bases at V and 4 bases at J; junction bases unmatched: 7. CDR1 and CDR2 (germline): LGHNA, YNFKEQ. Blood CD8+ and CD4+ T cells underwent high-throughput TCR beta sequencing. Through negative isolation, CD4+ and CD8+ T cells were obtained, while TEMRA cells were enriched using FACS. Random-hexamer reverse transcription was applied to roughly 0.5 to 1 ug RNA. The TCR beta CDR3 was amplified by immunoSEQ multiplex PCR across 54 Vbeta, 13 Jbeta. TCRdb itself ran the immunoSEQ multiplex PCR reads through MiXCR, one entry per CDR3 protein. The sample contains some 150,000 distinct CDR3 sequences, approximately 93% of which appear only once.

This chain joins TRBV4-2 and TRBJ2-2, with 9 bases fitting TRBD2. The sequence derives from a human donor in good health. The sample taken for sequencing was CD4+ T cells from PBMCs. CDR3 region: CASSRIAGEGTGELFF. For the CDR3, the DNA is TGTGCCAGCAGCCGAATAGCGGGAGAGGGCACCGGGGAGCTGTTTTTT.